Listed below are T cell receptor beta chains from one sample, sequenced in a study of blood T cell repertoires in COVID-19. Using immunoSEQ multiplex PCR, the repertoire was profiled, and TCRdb retains in-frame clones only, with some absent. The profile shows approximately 190,000 clones, about 80% of them singletons. The sample consisted of peripheral blood. The receptors stem from a man aged 55 to 70 with acute or convalescent COVID-19. Each CDR3 is given with its conserved first and last residue. The D gene is left open where the match is weak. For some rows the clone size is stated as once, few or many, or as a class when expanded; others skip it.

abundance	d_gene	v_gene	j_gene	CDR3aa	CDR3nt
NA	NA	TRBV7-9	TRBJ1-1	CASSLRASPNTEAFF	TGTGCCAGCAGCTTGCGGGCAAGTCCGAACACTGAAGCTTTCTTT
NA	NA	TRBV18	TRBJ2-2	CASSPSTGELFF	TGTGCCAGCTCACCCAGCACCGGGGAGCTGTTTTTT
NA	TRBD1	TRBV13	TRBJ1-6	CASSWTGSNSPLHF	TGTGCCAGCAGCTGGACAGGCTCTAATTCACCCCTCCACTTT
NA	TRBD1	TRBV6-4	TRBJ2-2	CASSTDRGGELFF	TGTGCCAGCAGCACTGACAGGGGCGGGGAGCTGTTTTTT
NA	NA	TRBV2	TRBJ1-5	CASSETGYQPQHF	TGTGCCAGCAGTGAAACGGGGTATCAGCCCCAGCATTTT
NA	NA	TRBV10-3	TRBJ1-4	CAISVGGGREKLFF	TGTGCCATCAGTGTAGGCGGAGGTCGGGAAAAACTGTTTTTT
NA	NA	TRBV4-1	TRBJ2-1	CASSQAQGRPRPEQFF	TGCGCCAGCAGCCAAGCCCAGGGGCGCCCCCGACCTGAGCAGTTCTTC
NA	NA	TRBV24-1	TRBJ1-1	CATSDLWPLQGSNTEAFF	TGTGCCACCAGTGATTTGTGGCCCTTACAGGGCTCGAACACTGAAGCTTTCTTT
NA	NA	TRBV12-3/TRBV12-4	TRBJ1-3	CASSFQNTIYF	TGTGCCAGCAGTTTTCAAAACACCATATATTTT
NA	NA	TRBV4-2	TRBJ1-5	CASSQEIGQTFQPQHF	TGTGCCAGCAGCCAAGAGATCGGACAAACGTTTCAGCCCCAGCATTTT
once	TRBD2	TRBV3-1/TRBV3-2	TRBJ2-1	CASSQHAGGRTYNEQFF	TGTGCCAGCAGCCAGCACGCGGGGGGGCGGACCTACAATGAGCAGTTCTTC
NA	NA	TRBV19	TRBJ1-1	CASQYRALNTEAFF	TGTGCCAGTCAATACAGGGCTCTTAACACTGAAGCTTTCTTT
NA	TRBD1	TRBV5-6	TRBJ2-7	CASSAGTGSYEQYF	TGTGCCAGCAGCGCCGGGACAGGGTCCTACGAGCAGTACTTC
NA	NA	TRBV7-9	TRBJ1-5	CASTQNSNQPQHF	TGTGCCAGTACACAGAATAGCAATCAGCCCCAGCATTTT
NA	NA	TRBV10-3	TRBJ1-1	CAISEMSGNTEAFF	TGTGCCATCAGTGAAATGTCGGGGAACACTGAAGCTTTCTTT
NA	NA	TRBV4-2	TRBJ2-6	CASSQEGGSGANVLTF	TGTGCCAGCAGCCAGGAAGGGGGCTCTGGGGCCAACGTCCTGACTTTC
once	TRBD1	TRBV9	TRBJ2-1	CASSVDTGVPYNEQFF	TGTGCCAGCAGCGTAGATACAGGGGTCCCTTACAATGAGCAGTTCTTC
once	TRBD1	TRBV12-5	TRBJ2-1	CASGSPTGVEQFF	TGTGCTAGTGGTTCCCCAACAGGGGTAGAGCAGTTCTTC
once	TRBD1	TRBV13	TRBJ1-2	CASSSRDRGLFQYGYTF	TGTGCCAGCAGCTCCCGGGACAGGGGGCTGTTTCAGTATGGCTACACCTTC
NA	TRBD1	TRBV28	TRBJ1-6	CASTPTDRGGNSPLHF	TGTGCCAGCACCCCTACCGACAGGGGAGGTAATTCACCCCTCCACTTT
NA	TRBD2	TRBV7-8	TRBJ2-7	CASSTTPRSGGRSYEQYF	TGTGCCAGCAGCACTACCCCCAGGAGCGGGGGCCGATCCTACGAGCAGTACTTC
NA	TRBD1	TRBV12-5	TRBJ1-6	CASGLGYRGSPLHF	TGTGCTAGTGGTTTGGGTTACAGGGGTTCACCCCTCCACTTT
NA	TRBD1	TRBV11-3	TRBJ1-6	CASSLSGRQGGSSNSPLHF	TGTGCCAGCAGCTTGAGTGGGCGGCAGGGGGGTAGTTCTAATTCACCCCTCCACTTT
few	NA	TRBV4-1	TRBJ1-6	CASSQETGGLTLHF	TGCGCCAGCAGCCAAGAAACGGGGGGATTGACCCTCCACTTT
NA	NA	TRBV5-1	TRBJ2-5	CASSYRLVRETQYF	TGCGCCAGCAGTTACCGACTAGTCCGAGAGACCCAGTACTTC
NA	NA	TRBV29-1	TRBJ2-3	CSVEVAGDSTDTQYF	TGCAGCGTTGAAGTAGCAGGGGATAGCACAGATACGCAGTATTTT
few	NA	TRBV12-5	TRBJ1-3	CASGLDGGSGNTIYF	TGTGCTAGTGGTTTAGATGGGGGGTCTGGAAACACCATATATTTT
NA	NA	TRBV5-5	TRBJ1-6	CASSSSPHRASPLHF	TGTGCCAGCAGCAGTTCCCCTCACAGGGCTTCACCCCTCCACTTT
NA	NA	TRBV10-3	TRBJ2-7	CAIRAGGQPYEQYF	TGTGCCATCAGGGCCGGGGGTCAACCCTACGAGCAGTACTTC
NA	TRBD1	TRBV5-1	TRBJ1-2	CASSLDRGRGYTF	TGCGCCAGCAGCTTGGACAGGGGGCGAGGCTACACCTTC
NA	NA	TRBV5-1	TRBJ2-3	CASSLGGLALSDTQYF	TGCGCCAGCAGCTTGGGTGGTCTAGCACTCTCAGATACGCAGTATTTT
NA	NA	TRBV24-1	TRBJ2-3	CATSVGRGTDTQYF	TGTGCCACCAGTGTAGGCAGGGGTACAGATACGCAGTATTTT
few	TRBD2	TRBV27	TRBJ2-7	CASSLGLAGTSSYEQYF	TGTGCCAGCAGTCTAGGACTAGCGGGAACTAGCTCCTACGAGCAGTACTTC
NA	TRBD1	TRBV5-1	TRBJ2-4	CASSLDTGENIQYF	TGCGCCAGCAGCTTGGATACAGGGGAAAACATTCAGTACTTC
NA	NA	TRBV6-5	TRBJ1-2	CASSYADYGYTF	TGTGCCAGCAGTTACGCAGACTATGGCTACACCTTC
once	NA	TRBV19	TRBJ1-2	CASSISTGGYTF	TGTGCCAGTAGTATTAGTACGGGTGGCTACACCTTC
NA	TRBD1	TRBV7-2	TRBJ2-3	CASCRGPSTDTQYF	TGTGCCAGCTGTAGGGGGCCTAGCACAGATACGCAGTATTTT
NA	TRBD1	TRBV10-3	TRBJ2-7	CAISETVTGTTYEQYF	TGTGCCATCAGTGAGACGGTGACAGGGACAACCTACGAGCAGTACTTC
NA	NA	TRBV2	TRBJ2-5	CASSVNGQETQYF	TGTGCCAGCAGTGTAAACGGCCAAGAGACCCAGTACTTC
NA	NA	TRBV10-2	TRBJ1-2	CASSDLAALTAYGYTF	TGCGCCAGCAGTGATCTCGCCGCCCTGACAGCTTATGGCTACACCTTC
once	TRBD2	TRBV6-6	TRBJ2-3	CASSPGLAGGQDTQYF	TGTGCCAGCAGCCCAGGACTAGCGGGGGGGCAAGATACGCAGTATTTT
NA	TRBD2	TRBV18	TRBJ2-3	CASSPRMLAGGPGTDTQYF	TGTGCCAGCTCACCACGGATGCTAGCGGGAGGGCCGGGCACAGATACGCAGTATTTT
NA	TRBD1	TRBV19	TRBJ2-7	CASSRNAPGTGGYGEQYF	TGTGCCAGTAGTAGGAATGCCCCCGGGACAGGGGGCTATGGCGAGCAGTACTTC
once	NA	TRBV6-1	TRBJ2-7	CASSESRFSYEQYF	TGTGCCAGCAGTGAATCCAGGTTCTCCTACGAGCAGTACTTC
NA	NA	TRBV19	TRBJ2-5	CASSIMGGRIETQYF	TGTGCCAGTAGTATTATGGGGGGTAGGATTGAGACCCAGTACTTC
NA	NA	TRBV4-1	TRBJ1-2	CASSSMAGSDGYTF	TGCGCCAGCAGCTCGATGGCAGGATCGGATGGCTACACCTTC
few	NA	TRBV12-3/TRBV12-4	TRBJ2-3	CASSYQRDTQYF	TGTGCCAGCAGCTATCAAAGAGATACGCAGTATTTT
NA	NA	TRBV4-2	TRBJ1-3	CASSQDPTGFQGNTIYF	TGTGCCAGCAGCCAAGATCCTACAGGGTTTCAAGGAAACACCATATATTTT
once	TRBD1	TRBV6-5	TRBJ1-2	CASSYTLTGGADGYTF	TGTGCCAGCAGTTACACCCTGACAGGGGGAGCCGATGGCTACACCTTC
few	TRBD2	TRBV10-3	TRBJ2-7	CAISKGLAGSSYEQYF	TGTGCCATCAGCAAGGGACTAGCGGGGTCTTCCTACGAGCAGTACTTC
NA	NA	TRBV19	TRBJ2-5	CATLQGNGETQYF	TGTGCCACTCTACAGGGTAACGGAGAGACCCAGTACTTC
NA	NA	TRBV12-5	TRBJ2-6	CASKHSGANVLTF	TGTGCTAGCAAACACTCTGGGGCCAACGTCCTGACTTTC